These 11 T cell receptor beta chains share one sample of origin, sequenced in a study of CD8 T cells in Susac syndrome. cDNA came from approximately 0.5 to 1 ug RNA primed by random hexamers. TCRdb called the immunoSEQ multiplex PCR reads again in MiXCR, with one record for every CDR3 protein. In the table there are around 230,000 distinct CDR3 sequences, almost 97% of which are singletons. The sequencing input was CD4+ T cells from PBMCs. All receptors derive from a human donor with Susac syndrome.

The chain uses TRBV20-1 and TRBJ1-5; TRBD1 agrees at 9 bases. The CDR3 runs 13 residues. J lost 10 bases, V lost 3 bases, and 7 bases had no gene match. Germline V gene data show CDR1 as DFQATT and CDR2 as SNEGSKA (reference sequence). The CDR3 is CSARGQGISPQHF. The CDR3 DNA reads as TGCAGTGCTAGGGGACAGGGAATCAGCCCCCAGCATTTT.

J is TRBJ2-1 and V is TRBV29-1; perhaps TRBD2 as D (6 bases). Germline-derived CDR1 and CDR2 are SQVTM and ANQGSEA. The V end lost 6 bases, the J end lost 5 bases, and 23 bases lay between the germline ends. This CDR3 is built from 16 residues. The CDR3 DNA reads TGCAGCGTCTGGGCTGGACTAAGAGGGGTACACAATGAGCAGTTCTTC. Protein sequence: CSVWAGLRGVHNEQFF.

This chain joins TRBV5-1 and TRBJ2-6; no clear D. The germline V gene has CDR1 SGHRS and CDR2 YFSETQ. CDR3 length: 15 residues. V lost 5 bases and J lost 0, with 9 bases in between. The CDR3 reads CASRATDSGANVLTF. CDR3 sequence (DNA): TGCGCCAGCAGGGCTACAGACTCTGGGGCCAACGTCCTGACTTTC.

V usage is TRBV20-1 and J usage is TRBJ2-7; 7 bases match TRBD2. CDR1 DFQATT and CDR2 SNEGSKA come from the germline V gene (reference sequence). V trimming: 6 bases; J trimming: 2 bases; junction bases outside the gene matches: 4. This CDR3 is 12 amino acids long. CDR3 in DNA: TGCAGTGCGTCAGCGGGGCCCTACGAGCAGTACTTC. As protein: CSASAGPYEQYF.

In DNA form, the CDR3 reads TGTGCCAGCAAGGTTAACAATGAGCAGTTCTTC. Residues: CASKVNNEQFF. The rearrangement uses TRBV2 and TRBJ2-1; no reliable D call. This CDR3 has 11 residues. Germline assignment: CDR1 SNHLY and CDR2 FYNNEI. V lost 7 bases, J lost 5 bases, and 6 bases lay in between.

The CDR3 protein is CASSSTGTGGYTQYF. CDR3 nucleotides: TGTGCCAGCAGCTCTACCGGGACAGGAGGGTATACGCAGTATTTT. The V call is TRBV7-9, the J call TRBJ2-3; 8 nucleotides agree with TRBD1. The CDR3 totals 15 residues. CDR1 is SEHNR, CDR2 FQNEAQ, per germline (reference sequence). Trimming removed 4 bases from V and 7 bases from J; junction bases left unmatched: 10.

The chain employs TRBV20-1 and TRBJ1-1; 7 bases align to TRBD1. V shed 3 bases, J shed 1 base, and the junction held 5 bases outside the gene matches. In germline, CDR1 is DFQATT, CDR2 SNEGSKA (reference sequence). The CDR3 is 14 residues long. CDR3 nucleotide sequence: TGCAGTGCTAGTCGGACAGGTGGGAACACTGAAGCTTTCTTT. Translation gives CSASRTGGNTEAFF.

The V call is TRBV5-1, the J call TRBJ2-5; the match to TRBD2 covers 10 bases. After removal of 1 base from V and 4 bases from J, the junction contained 4 bases not matched to a gene. Germline lookup yields CDR1 SGHRS and CDR2 YFSETQ. This CDR3 spans 15 amino acids. The CDR3 coding sequence is TGCGCCAGCAGCTTGCCTAGCGGGAGTGGAGAGACCCAGTACTTC. It specifies CASSLPSGSGETQYF.

This clonotype was detected only once. This sequence joins TRBV20-1 and TRBJ2-3, with D possibly TRBD2 on 6 matching bases. Germline loops: CDR1 DFQATT, CDR2 SNEGSKA (reference sequence). V lost 7 bases and J 4 bases, leaving 15 bases between the germline ends. The CDR3 consists of 13 residues. CDR3: CSVPGEVSDTQYF. CDR3 DNA sequence: TGCAGTGTACCGGGGGAGGTGTCAGATACGCAGTATTTT.

The chain carries TRBV28 and TRBJ1-2; D not resolved. Trimming took off 7 bases at V and 8 bases at J, with 11 bases between the two ends. This CDR3 contains 11 residues. Germline CDR1 is MDHEN and CDR2 is SYDVKM. The CDR3 sequence is CASKTFLGYTF. The CDR3 bases are TGTGCCAGCAAAACCTTCCTCGGCTACACCTTC.

The V call is TRBV6-6, the J call TRBJ1-5; D is unclear. The CDR3 sequence is 14 residues long. Germline loops: CDR1 MNHNY, CDR2 SVGAGI (reference sequence). Trimming removed 5 bases at V and 0 bases at J, with 8 bases between. The CDR3 loop is CASSPTDSNQPQHF. The CDR3 region has the DNA TGTGCCAGCAGTCCGACTGATAGCAATCAGCCCCAGCATTTT.